This T cell receptor beta chain is from a study of cytomegalovirus exposure and HLA in healthy donors. Study-level findings and limits: In a later analysis, V- and J-gene trimming of beta chains associated with a DCLRE1C missense variant, replicated independently. An analysis was carried out at a later point. It showed that HLA-associated TCR beta chains were more clonally expanded than equally common non-associated chains.

The study sampled nominally healthy donors, though unrecorded immune exposures were likely. For this clone: Its antigen is as yet unknown.

This CDR3 comprises 12 residues. CDR1 SQVTM and CDR2 ANQGSEA come from the germline V gene. The study ran its PCR with 60 Vbeta and 13 Jbeta primers. Some clones are missing from TCRdb's copy, which holds only in-frame ones; the method was immunoSEQ multiplex PCR. The table lists roughly 150,000 clones, roughly 82% of them singletons. This clonotype was sampled from a woman aged 45-60 years in good health and CMV-seropositive. Material for sequencing was PBMCs. The chain combines TRBV29-1 with TRBJ2-5; TRBD1 might be the D (8 bases). Matching the DNA end better, TRBJ2-7 makes the J call doubtful. CDR3 in amino acids: CSVLYRGGEQYF. The CDR3 coding sequence is TGCAGCGTTCTTTACAGGGGGGGCGAGCAGTACTTC.